The 25 T cell receptor beta chains in this list originate from one sample, sequenced in a study of T cell changes during pregnancy in multiple sclerosis. Measured with immunoSEQ multiplex PCR; TCRdb has only the in-frame clones, and not every one. The sample carries roughly 11,000 clones, roughly 80% recorded once. The material was CD8+ T cells from peripheral blood mononuclear cells, obtained after pregnancy. The receptors originated from a female donor in good health, enrolled as a control in a pregnancy study.

The CDR3: CASSEQGFYEQYF. The DNA of the CDR3 is TGTGCCAGCAGTGAACAGGGGTTCTACGAGCAGTACTTC. The chain employs TRBV25-1 and TRBJ2-7; TRBD1 is a possible D gene (6 bases). Trimming took off 2 bases at V and 3 bases at J, with 8 bases between the two ends. The CDR3 covers 13 residues. CDR1 and CDR2 from the germline V gene are MGHDK and SYGVNS.

Comments on this clone: The germline gene is not matched at one end of the junction; a read error may be the cause. The chain links TRBV4-1 to TRBJ2-7; 11 nucleotides line up with TRBD1. There are 15 residues in the CDR3. CDR1 is MGHRA, CDR2 YSYEKL, per germline. For the CDR3, the DNA is TGTGCCAGCAGCCAAGGGACAGGGGGCTCCTACGAGCAGTACTTC. Residues: CASSQGTGGSYEQYF.

The chain recombines TRBV19 with TRBJ2-1; 7 bases align to TRBD2. The germline gives CDR1 LNHDA, CDR2 SQIVND (reference sequence). The V and J ends lost 5 bases and 6 bases, in that order; junction bases with no gene match: 4. This CDR3 is built from 13 residues. CDR3 nucleotide sequence: TGTGCCAGTAGTCCGGGGAGGGTCAATGAGCAGTTCTTC. It codes for CASSPGRVNEQFF.

V is TRBV10-3 and J is TRBJ2-7; possible D gene TRBD2, 5 bases. In germline, CDR1 is ENHRY, CDR2 SYGVKD. V shed 3 bases and J shed 0 bases, with 12 bases lying between them. This CDR3 is built from 15 residues. CDR3 nucleotides: TGTGCCATCAGTGAAGAGGGTACCCCCTCCTACGAGCAGTACTTC. Translating it yields CAISEEGTPSYEQYF.

The CDR3 bases are TGTGCCAGCAGCTTTTTCCTAGCCTCCGGGGAGCTGTTTTTT. Translating it yields CASSFFLASGELFF. The chain links TRBV7-8 to TRBJ2-2, with D tentatively TRBD2 (5 bases). The length of the CDR3 is 14 residues. Between the trimmed V and J ends, which lost 3 bases and 6 bases, there was a span of 11 bases. CDR1 SGHVS and CDR2 FQNEAQ come from the germline V gene.

This clone was observed a single time. The chain has TRBV9 and TRBJ2-7, with 7 nucleotides matching TRBD2. J lost 5 bases, V lost 5 bases, and 10 bases had no gene match. The CDR3 runs to 14 residues. Germline loops: CDR1 SGDLS, CDR2 YYNGEE. CDR3 loop: CASSEGLAVNEQYF. The CDR3 nucleotides read TGTGCCAGCAGTGAGGGGCTAGCGGTTAACGAGCAGTACTTC.

J is TRBJ2-5 and V is TRBV7-2, with 12 nucleotides matching TRBD2. Germline CDR1 is SGHTA and CDR2 is FQGNSA. The CDR3 consists of 16 residues. J gave up 12 bases and V 5 bases, and 16 bases lay outside the gene matches. The CDR3 nucleotides are TGTGCCAGCAGCCGGACAGGACTAGCGGGATTTCCGGAGGAGTACTTC. This gives the protein CASSRTGLAGFPEEYF. Combining the CDR3 with reference TRBV7-2 and TRBJ2-5 gives the whole variable domain GAGVSQSPSNKVTEKGKDVELRCDPISGHTALYWYRQSLGQGLEFLIYFQGNSAPDKSGLPSDRFSAERTGGSVSTLTIQRTQQEDSAVYLCASSRTGLAGFPEEYFGPGTRLLVL.

V gene TRBV7-9 combines with J gene TRBJ2-5; D is perhaps TRBD2 (5 bases). Germline CDR1 SEHNR, CDR2 FQNEAQ (reference sequence). V was pared by 3 bases and J by 5 bases, with 13 bases between. The CDR3 spans 14 residues. The CDR3 is CASSFAQEVETQYF. CDR3 DNA sequence: TGTGCCAGCAGCTTTGCTCAGGAGGTGGAGACCCAGTACTTC.

This rearrangement joins TRBV5-1 to TRBJ2-7, with TRBD2 identical over 10 bases. The J segment lost 3 bases and the V segment lost 1 base, leaving 7 bases of the junction unmatched. The CDR3 has 16 amino acids. Germline CDR1 reads SGHRS; CDR2 reads YFSETQ. In DNA form, the CDR3 reads TGCGCCAGCAGCTTGTTCCTAGCGGGGGCCGGCTACGAGCAGTACTTC. Protein product: CASSLFLAGAGYEQYF.

V and J are TRBV4-3 and TRBJ1-1; weak D call: TRBD1 (6 bases). CDR1 is LGHNA and CDR2 is YSLEER in the germline V gene. The germline V and J ends were trimmed by 2 bases and 4 bases, with 8 bases remaining between them. The CDR3 sequence is 13 residues long. The CDR3 region has the DNA TGCGCCAGCAGCCAAACAGGGCGCACTGAAGCTTTCTTT. It codes for CASSQTGRTEAFF.

V and J are TRBV18 and TRBJ1-5, with a tentative D call TRBD1 (6 bases). CDR3 length: 14 residues. Trimming shortened V by 3 bases and J by 2 bases, and 8 bases separated the two germline ends. The germline V gene has CDR1 KGHSH and CDR2 LQKENI. CDR3 region: CASSPGHGNQPQHF. The CDR3 DNA reads TGTGCCAGCTCACCGGGACACGGCAATCAGCCCCAGCATTTT.

The chain links TRBV4-1 to TRBJ2-5, with D hard to call. The CDR3 loop spans 11 amino acids. The germline V and J ends were trimmed by 3 bases and 5 bases, with 4 bases remaining between them. Germline-derived CDR1 and CDR2 are MGHRA and YSYEKL. The DNA of the CDR3 is TGCGCCAGCAGCCAGAGGGAGACCCAGTACTTC. It is translated as CASSQRETQYF.

The genes are TRBV19 and TRBJ1-2, with D perhaps matching TRBD1 (6 bases). CDR1 is LNHDA, CDR2 SQIVND, per germline (reference sequence). The CDR3 is made up of 14 amino acids. V shed 6 bases and J shed 2 bases, with 13 bases lying between them. Here the CDR3 reads CASSPQGLNYGYTF. CDR3 sequence (DNA): TGTGCCAGTAGCCCACAGGGCTTAAACTATGGCTACACCTTC.

The chain has TRBV5-8 and TRBJ1-1; D not certain. CDR3 length equals 13 residues. Trimming removed 4 bases at V and 1 base at J, with 8 bases between. The germline V gene has CDR1 SGHTS and CDR2 YDEGEE. CDR3 DNA sequence: TGTGCCAGCAGCCGACTGCAGAACACTGAAGCTTTCTTT. Its protein is CASSRLQNTEAFF.

The gene calls are TRBV7-2 and TRBJ1-1; 9 positions agree with TRBD1. CDR3 length equals 16 residues. J gave up 8 bases and V 3 bases, and 13 bases lay outside the gene matches. CDR1 is SGHTA, CDR2 FQGNSA, per germline. CDR3 bases: TGTGCCAGCAGCTTTAGGACAGGGGCCCCAGACCGAGAAGCTTTCTTT. Amino acid sequence: CASSFRTGAPDREAFF.

This chain joins TRBV7-8 and TRBJ2-2, with 7 bases that match TRBD1. CDR3 size: 15 residues. CDR1 and CDR2 from the germline V gene are SGHVS and FQNEAQ. V trimming: 2 bases; J trimming: 0 bases; junction bases outside the gene matches: 0. The CDR3 bases are TGTGCCAGCAGCTTACAGGGGGCGAACACCGGGGAGCTGTTTTTT. Residues: CASSLQGANTGELFF.

V gene TRBV11-2 combines with J gene TRBJ2-1, with D uncertain. This CDR3 region has 12 residues. The germline V gene has CDR1 SGHAT and CDR2 FQNNGV. V was shortened by 0 bases and J by 8 bases, with 5 bases between the two germline ends. In DNA, the CDR3 is TGTGCCAGCAGCTTAGATCTTGATGAGCAGTTCTTC. It codes for CASSLDLDEQFF.

The rearrangement links TRBV4-2 to TRBJ1-1; D unresolved. This CDR3 spans 13 amino acids. Germline CDR1 is LGHNA and CDR2 is YNFKEQ. The V and J ends lost 4 bases and 2 bases respectively, with 8 bases between them. This chain's CDR3 is CASSRVINTEAFF. The CDR3 bases are TGTGCCAGCAGCCGAGTTATTAACACTGAAGCTTTCTTT.

The V call is TRBV19, the J call TRBJ2-7, with D possibly TRBD2 on 6 matching bases. Germline V gene sequence: CDR1 LNHDA, CDR2 SQIVND (reference sequence). Trimming pared 2 bases from V and 0 bases from J, leaving 11 bases between. The CDR3 covers 15 residues. CDR3 nucleotide sequence: TGTGCCAGTAGTATATACGGAGGGAGCTCCTACGAGCAGTACTTC. It is translated as CASSIYGGSSYEQYF.

This clone was counted between two and nine times. The chain links TRBV5-1 to TRBJ1-2; D possibly corresponds to TRBD1 (6 bases). The germline V and J ends were trimmed by 5 bases and 0 bases, with 17 bases remaining between them. This CDR3 is built from 16 residues. CDR1 and CDR2 from the germline V gene are SGHRS and YFSETQ. The CDR3 is CASRALTGLANYGYTF. The DNA of the CDR3 is TGCGCCAGCAGAGCTTTGACAGGCCTCGCTAACTATGGCTACACCTTC.

This clone was detected a few times. This chain joins TRBV11-2 and TRBJ1-1; the D gene is possibly TRBD1 (5 bases). The V gene lost 0 bases and the J gene lost 0 bases, with 14 bases spanning the gap. The CDR3 has 17 residues. Germline-derived CDR1 and CDR2 are SGHAT and FQNNGV. CDR3 sequence (DNA): TGTGCCAGCAGCTTAGATGAACCCGACAGAGTGAACACTGAAGCTTTCTTT. It specifies CASSLDEPDRVNTEAFF.

This chain uses TRBV27 with TRBJ2-3; TRBD2 matches at 8 bases. This CDR3 region has 21 residues. Germline V lookup: CDR1 MNHEY, CDR2 SMNVEV (reference sequence). The V segment lost 4 bases and the J segment 4 bases; nucleotides outside the gene matches: 25. In DNA form, the CDR3 reads TGTGCCAGCAGTTCGAAGGACCTGGGGGCGGGGGGCCTCTTGTTGGCAGATACGCAGTATTTT. Protein: CASSSKDLGAGGLLLADTQYF.

This clone is medium-sized by share. The J gene is TRBJ2-1, the V gene TRBV7-9, with a tentative D call TRBD1 (6 bases). The CDR3 runs to 16 residues. With 8 bases removed from V and 0 bases from J, the gap between germline ends came to 17 bases. Germline lookup yields CDR1 SEHNR and CDR2 FQNEAQ (reference sequence). CDR3 residues: CASGDTGLSSYNEQFF. The DNA for the CDR3 is TGTGCCAGCGGGGACACGGGGTTAAGCTCCTACAATGAGCAGTTCTTC.

The chain carries TRBV28 and TRBJ1-2, with TRBD1 matching over 7 bases. The V and J ends lost 4 bases and 6 bases, in that order; junction bases with no gene match: 8. Germline CDR1 reads MDHEN; CDR2 reads SYDVKM. The CDR3 is made up of 14 amino acids. In nucleotides, the CDR3 is TGTGCCAGCAGTTCCCGACACAGGGGACATGGCTACACCTTC. The encoded protein is CASSSRHRGHGYTF.

This clone has a single count. The chain carries TRBV9 and TRBJ2-3, with TRBD1 as a possible D gene (7 bases). V gave up 0 bases and J gave up 7 bases, with 15 bases separating them. This CDR3 has 15 residues. CDR1 and CDR2 (germline): SGDLS, YYNGEE. CDR3 nucleotides: TGTGCCAGCAGCGTAGATCAGGGGGGCGGGTATACGCAGTATTTT. This encodes CASSVDQGGGYTQYF.